This T cell receptor (beta chain) was identified in a study of control samples from healthy donors and cancer patients. TCRdb keeps only in-frame clones here, not all; method: immunoSEQ multiplex PCR. Of 90,000 to 95,000 clones listed, approximately 80% were seen once; the top ten hold roughly 19%. Per germline, CDR1 SNHLY and CDR2 FYNNEI. This CDR3 region has 15 residues. V was shortened by 6 bases and J by 0 bases, with 12 bases between the two germline ends. The chain employs TRBV2 and TRBJ1-5; D unclear. The sequence derives from a man aged 25-45 years in good health. The source material was blood. The CDR3 nucleotides are TGTGCCAGCAGCCTCGGACGGAATAGCAATCAGCCCCAGCATTTT. This sequence encodes CASSLGRNSNQPQHF.